This T cell receptor beta chain originates from a study of cytomegalovirus exposure and HLA in healthy donors listed by TCRdb under 2017. Background for the entire study: An earlier analysis of roughly 500 of the donors reported 250 to 300 Gb of sequence data and 120 million or so unique TCR beta sequences from about 200 million T cells. The study aimed to test whether cataloging public T cell receptors could reveal signatures of past pathogen exposure. Alongside the repertoire data, information on donor age, sex, ethnicity and CMV serostatus was compiled. Approximately 310 gigabases of sequencing data and 70 million to 100 million unique TCR sequences were included in an early release covering 550 to 650 HLA-typed donors. Every repertoire in the discovery cohort had been generated on one and the same sequencing platform. Along with the roughly 670-subject first cohort, a separate validation cohort of over a hundred different subjects was used. High-throughput TCR immunosequencing, statistical association of individual TCRs with disease status, and machine learning were combined to predict cytomegalovirus infection status. The genetic ancestry cluster associated with self-reported Caucasian donors included 81% of the 398 genotyped donors. Using immunosequencing, the study profiled T cell repertoires from 640 or so subjects and related those repertoires to cytomegalovirus serostatus. Because of strong linkage in the cohort, four or five DR-DQ haplotypes were treated as single units for association and clustering. Both class I and class II loci were covered by HLA typing, at four-digit resolution. Typing coverage varied by locus: 629-630 donors for A, B, C, DRB1 and DQB1; about 520 for DQA1; approximately 610 for DPA1; approximately 470 for DPB1. An earlier analysis of 587 of the donors applied high-throughput TCR beta sequencing to assess whether each TCR beta V gene segment acted as functional or pseudogenic. Among some 400 genotyped donors of the cohort, an average of about 240,000 unique TCR beta nucleotide sequences were sequenced per donor, around a sixth of them non-productive. A later analysis re-examined previously published TCR beta repertoires from around 670 donors and added high-resolution HLA genotyping to investigate patterns of TCR occurrence. In the later analysis, no new phenotypic data were used to find candidate immune exposures; instead, reliance was placed on TCR beta sequences and their occurrence across donors. In a later genetic analysis, genome-wide SNP genotypes for about 60% of the 666 donors were used, and that subset was treated as a discovery cohort.

From a lookup of the germline V gene (reference sequence), CDR1 and CDR2 are LNHNV and YYDKDF. V lost 11 bases and J lost 4 bases, and the count of bases not matched to a germline gene is 5. The CDR3, from cysteine to phenylalanine, totals 14 residues. Only the CDR3 part of the read is kept: 42 bases, read in frame from the first base. In regard to this clone: Its binding antigen is unknown. No clone much larger than this one lies a single base away; base qualities are absent.

Study-wide findings and limitations: A later analysis found that HLA-associated TCR beta chains were more clonally expanded and had lower generation probabilities than equally common non-associated chains. In a later analysis, most CMV-associated TCR beta chains were found to appear HLA-restricted, with HLA associations seemingly driven largely by CMV exposure. The authors suggested that the approach could potentially be extended to other disease states and immunological phenotypes. A later genetic analysis associated a missense DCLRE1C variant with V-gene and J-gene trimming of TCR beta chains, and an independent cohort replicated the association. Strong co-occurrence of HLA alleles, especially DR and DQ, made assigning TCR associations to individual alleles difficult. Presence/absence analyses assumed roughly uniform sequencing depth across donors, an assumption that may not hold. Because HLA typing was unavailable for some donors at each locus, only the typed subset was used in association tests. Because counts were too low, 15 to 20 rarely observed V segments, including chromosome 9 orphons, were excluded from the earlier analysis of some 540 of the donors. In this cohort, only TCR beta chains were sequenced, and detectable features were limited by the absence of alpha or paired-chain data. In a later analysis, several top co-occurrence clusters were reported to appear linked to parvovirus B19, influenza, CMV and Epstein-Barr virus. A later genetic analysis reported fewer N-insertions in productive TCRs among donors in an Asian-associated ancestry cluster than the roughly 650-donor mean. A later analysis associated 15,000 to 20,000 TCR beta sequences with specific HLA alleles at a false discovery rate of 0.05. A group of highly shared sequence variants was considered likely to be a technical artifact of the sequencing pipeline. Because the 87-base-pair reads could not distinguish some IMGT-functional V segments, including TRBV6-2 and TRBV6-3, those segments were excluded. Correlated functional status among segregating V segments might be attributable to linkage disequilibrium, but an unknown experimental factor could not be ruled out. Across donors, most TCR sequences were observed very rarely, whereas some public TCRs were present in many individuals. The only immune exposure information available for the cohort was CMV serostatus. In the study, roughly 160 TCR beta chains were listed as associated with cytomegalovirus. In vitro tests confirmed that three of the cytomegalovirus-associated TCR beta chains recognize cytomegalovirus antigens. Broadly in line with IMGT annotations, most TCR beta V segments showed up in productive rearrangements about 87% or about 30% of the time in an earlier analysis of some 590 of the donors. The classifier was reported to diagnose cytomegalovirus status with high specificity and sensitivity in both the original and validation cohorts. According to a later analysis, TCR association rates differed among HLA loci, with DRB1 alleles showing the most associated TCRs and HLA-C alleles showing the fewest. A further reported finding was that TCR beta sequences accurately predicted the HLA-A and HLA-B alleles for most subjects in the first cohort.

The cohort consisted of 650 to 850 healthy bone marrow donors. At the time of sampling, all cohort members were nominally healthy, though unrecorded immune exposures were likely present. The donor tested CMV seronegative and was one of the 352 seronegative cohort members. Each donor provided a peripheral blood sample, and peripheral blood mononuclear cells were used for TCR beta sequencing. Genomic DNA was extracted from the blood cell samples with the Qiagen DNeasy Blood Extraction Kit. Library preparation was by the immunoSEQ multiplex PCR assay. For the multiplex PCR, a mixture combining 60 forward primers for TCR Vbeta segments and 13 reverse primers for TCR Jbeta segments was used. The CDR3 region of rearranged TCR beta genes was amplified from genomic DNA by a multiplex PCR assay. The Illumina HiSeq System was used to sequence the amplified TCR beta libraries as 87-base-pair reads. In the source study's methods: In a later analysis, tens of millions of unique TCR beta chains were counted across the roughly 700 repertoires, and approximately 11 million of these chains were shared by at least two donors. To remove PCR and sequencing errors, raw reads were error-corrected and collapsed into unique sequences using a nearest-neighbor algorithm that merged closely related sequences. To assign V, D and J gene segments, CDR3 sequences were aligned to IMGT reference sequences. Each retained sequence needed at least a six-nucleotide match to both a V gene segment and a J gene segment. Rearrangements were called productive when the CDR3 lacked stop codons and stayed in frame with V and J; all others were non-productive. Following IMGT convention, CDR3 was defined as the stretch from the second conserved V-encoded cysteine up to the conserved J-encoded phenylalanine. Sequences without an unambiguous match to a single V gene segment were excluded from the earlier analysis of about 600 of the donors. An earlier analysis of some 500 of the donors classified V segments as functional when productive rearrangements were above 56.7% and as segregating when the standard deviation between donors was above 5%. A statistical classification framework was built to diagnose cytomegalovirus status from the catalog of TCR beta chain sequences. In a later analysis, TCR nucleotide sequences were compared against IMGT/GENE-DB human TR gene sequences so that V and J genes could be assigned. In a later analysis, CDR3 sequences and most-parsimonious VDJ recombination scenarios were assigned using the TCRdist pipeline. A later analysis defined each TCR beta chain by its CDR3 amino acid sequence plus V-gene family, and excluded reads lacking a unique V-gene family. As a way to deal with suspected cross-contamination and a sequencing artifact, a later analysis dropped 450 to 600 nucleotide sequences that were highly shared and had low generation probability. A later analysis calculated a clonal expansion index for each public chain from normalized within-repertoire ranks of inferred template counts. In a later analysis, generation probabilities were computed with a VDJ recombination model fitted to out-of-frame rearrangements, and the resulting probabilities were checked against IGoR. Hypergeometric tests were used in a later analysis to score TCR-TCR, TCR-HLA and TCR-CMV co-occurrence, with a repertoire-size bias correction applied to the TCR pairs. False discovery rates were estimated in a later analysis by permuting HLA or CMV assignments 20 times. In a later analysis, co-occurring TCRs were grouped using DBSCAN, and TCRdist sequence similarity was added for clustering within HLA-allele-positive subsets. For co-occurrence clustering, repertoires with fewer than 30,000 or more than 120,000 public chains were excluded, along with four or five repertoires with anomalous nucleotide sharing. In its TCRdb copy, this immuneACCESS table keeps in-frame sequences only and misses some clones. Where compared with another copy, unresolved V genes explain less than half of these, and the others have no known cause. The V and J calls and clone size are taken from that table; D and trimming were inferred from the DNA. The sample table shows about 110,000 clones, and 86% are seen once. 1.5% to 2% of the sample comes from the top ten.

Sequencing input: PBMCs. The receptor was derived from a man aged 35 to 55 in good health and CMV-seronegative. Recombination connected TRBV15 to TRBJ2-2; the central 12 bases match TRBD2. The nucleotide sequence is TGTGCCTCTAGCGGGGGGGCGAGCACCGGGGAGCTGTTTTTT. Its amino acids are CASSGGASTGELFF.